In this sample, the clone carrying this T cell receptor beta chain turned up a few times. Its antigen remains unidentified. This sample stems from a study of CD8 T cells in ankylosing spondylitis. Study-wide results and limits: In ankylosing spondylitis blood, a motif of eight highly homologous TCR beta variants appeared characteristic.

Germline V gene lookup returns CDR1 KGHDR and CDR2 SFDVKD. The CDR3 runs 13 residues. V was cut by 1 base and J by 5 bases, with 7 bases left in between. MiXCR was run by TCRdb on the 5' RACE reads, yielding one entry per CDR3 protein. This sample yields under 850,000 distinct CDR3 sequences, of which around 20% are seen a single time; roughly a fifth belongs to the top ten. The chain carries TRBV24-1 and TRBJ2-5; D gene unclear. Source material: blood, either unsorted or a sorted T cell fraction (not recorded which). The receptor's source is a male donor with ankylosing spondylitis. The CDR3, as DNA: TGTGCCACCAGTGATTTTCTTCAGGAGACCCAGTACTTC. Amino acids: CATSDFLQETQYF.